Detailed here is one T cell receptor beta chain. Individual TCR cDNA molecules each bore their own unique molecular identifier. TCRdb reprocessed the 5' RACE reads via MiXCR and lists one record per CDR3 protein. The sample holds about 82,000 distinct CDR3 sequences; around an eighth are singletons and the top ten take under 5.5%. This sample is part of a study of spatial heterogeneity in lung cancer. Background on the study: Beta-chain sequences consistently outnumbered alpha-chain sequences in detection.

The time point: sample taken at primary tumor resection. TCRs were sequenced from unsorted whole RNA of tumor, nontumor lung or PBMC. The CDR3 length is 15 residues. Trimming removed 1 base at V and 6 bases at J, with 15 bases between. Germline values: CDR1 KGHSH, CDR2 LQKENI. The material sequenced was PBMCs, taken at surgery. The TCR sequence derives from a male donor with early-stage non-small cell lung cancer. V is TRBV18 and J is TRBJ1-1; D perhaps matches TRBD1 (5 bases). CDR3 residues: CASSPQRGGRPEAFF. The CDR3 DNA is TGTGCCAGCTCACCACAACGCGGGGGGAGACCTGAAGCTTTCTTT.